This passage covers 8 T cell receptor beta chains from one sample sequenced in a study of shared clonotypes between healthy human individuals. The assay was immunoSEQ multiplex PCR, and TCRdb's table has in-frame clones only and misses some. The sample includes a few million clones, roughly 90% of them seen just once. The sample consisted of naive CD4+ T cells from PBMCs. Subset defined: CD45RA+ positively selected. These receptor sequences come from a young man in good health. Some clones in this sample may be carry-over from other donors' samples.

The V and J genes are TRBV6-1 and TRBJ1-5; no reliable D call. The germline gives CDR1 MNHNS, CDR2 SASEGT. With 5 bases removed from V and 0 bases from J, the gap between germline ends came to 14 bases. The CDR3 totals 16 residues. Written as DNA, the CDR3 is TGTGCCAGCAGTAAAGGACGGACTTCTAGCAATCAGCCCCAGCATTTT. Protein product: CASSKGRTSSNQPQHF.

V is TRBV5-1 and J is TRBJ2-7; D not certain. The V gene lost 7 bases and the J gene lost 7 bases, with 15 bases spanning the gap. The CDR3 runs 12 residues. Germline V CDR1 and CDR2: SGHRS, YFSETQ. CDR3 nucleotide sequence: TGCGCCAGCCGTGACTCCTTCGGGGAGCAGTACTTC. It specifies CASRDSFGEQYF.

V and J are TRBV7-2 and TRBJ1-5; a weak D match, TRBD1 (5 bases). The CDR3 contains 15 residues. Germline assignment: CDR1 SGHTA and CDR2 FQGNSA. V lost 2 bases and J lost 0, with 8 bases in between. The CDR3 nucleotides are TGTGCCAGCAGCTTACAGGGAAATAGCAATCAGCCCCAGCATTTT. Translated: CASSLQGNSNQPQHF.

The chain employs TRBV10-3 and TRBJ1-1, with D uncertain. Germline V gene data show CDR1 as ENHRY and CDR2 as SYGVKD. The CDR3 runs to 13 residues. The V end lost 6 bases, the J end lost 4 bases, and 12 bases lay between the germline ends. This chain's CDR3 is CAIRTPLGTEAFF. The CDR3 DNA reads as TGTGCCATCAGGACCCCTCTAGGCACTGAAGCTTTCTTT.

The V call is TRBV28, the J call TRBJ2-7; TRBD1 matches at 9 bases. Germline-derived CDR1 and CDR2 are MDHEN and SYDVKM. V trimming: 5 bases; J trimming: 1 base; junction bases outside the gene matches: 6. CDR3 length: 15 amino acids. The CDR3 DNA follows: TGTGCCAGCAGTCCACAGGGGGCGAGGTCCTACGAGCAGTACTTC. It encodes CASSPQGARSYEQYF.

The V and J genes are TRBV23-1 and TRBJ2-6; 11 nucleotides align to TRBD1. TRBV23-1 is marked as an open reading frame, function uncertain. Trimming cost V 2 bases and J 1 base; bases outside gene matches: 22. CDR3 length: 24 amino acids. Written as DNA, the CDR3 is TGCGCCAGCAGTCAACCGACTCCGGGACAGGGGGGCTTCTCCTGGGATTCTGGGGCCAACGTCCTGACTTTC. Translated: CASSQPTPGQGGFSWDSGANVLTF.

Details on this clone: Other DNA sequences of this sample code for an identical CDR3. This chain connects TRBV5-1 to TRBJ1-1, with D uncertain. V was clipped by 0 bases and J by 2 bases, with 8 bases between them. Germline V CDR1 and CDR2: SGHRS, YFSETQ. The CDR3 extends over 14 amino acids. This CDR3 reads CASSLESGNTEAFF. CDR3 in DNA: TGCGCCAGCAGCTTGGAGTCAGGTAACACTGAAGCTTTCTTT.

V usage is TRBV2 and J usage is TRBJ2-5, with 8 bases lining up with TRBD1. The junction had 3 bases not matched to a gene; V was cut back by 6 bases and J by 3 bases. Germline CDR1 reads SNHLY; CDR2 reads FYNNEI. The CDR3 extends over 13 amino acids. Here the CDR3 reads CASRVDREETQYF. The CDR3 DNA reads TGTGCCAGCAGAGTGGACAGGGAAGAGACCCAGTACTTC.